The 26 T cell receptor beta chains given below trace back to one sample, sequenced in a study of regulatory T cells in long-lasting Graves disease. The TCR beta library used iRepertoire HTBI primers with Arm-PCR amplification of CDR3. TCRdb fed the multiplex PCR reads into MiXCR, producing one record per CDR3 protein. The data hold around 460,000 distinct CDR3 sequences, with around a fifth observed a single time. Time point specified: persistent/refractory GD, antithyroid drugs over 5 years with positive TRAb. PBMC-derived RNA was used for the TCR library. The source was peripheral blood mononuclear cells (PBMCs), collected when the disease was refractory, from a patient treated with antithyroid drugs. These receptors were collected from a female donor with Graves disease.

The V call is TRBV24-1, the J call TRBJ1-5, with D perhaps TRBD1 (5 bases). From germline, CDR1 is KGHDR and CDR2 SFDVKD. Trimming took off 9 bases at V and 0 bases at J, with 8 bases between the two ends. This CDR3 contains 13 residues. CDR3 sequence reads: CATGTDSNQPQHF. CDR3 coding DNA: TGTGCCACCGGGACGGATAGCAATCAGCCCCAGCATTTT.

This clonotype was seen a handful of times. This chain links TRBV10-3 with TRBJ2-7; perhaps D is TRBD1 or TRBD2 (6 bases each). Germline V gives CDR1 ENHRY, CDR2 SYGVKD. There are 13 residues in the CDR3. V was clipped by 3 bases and J by 5 bases, with 11 bases between them. The CDR3 protein is CAISDIGGNEQYF. Written as DNA, the CDR3 is TGTGCCATCAGTGATATAGGGGGGAACGAGCAGTACTTC.

This rearrangement joins TRBV27 to TRBJ2-5, with D tentatively TRBD1 (6 bases). The CDR3 spans 15 residues. V lost 2 bases and J lost 5, with 15 bases in between. Germline V gene lookup returns CDR1 MNHEY and CDR2 SMNVEV (reference sequence). The CDR3, as DNA: TGTGCCAGCAGTTTAAGGGACAATCTGTGGGAGACCCAGTACTTC. Translated: CASSLRDNLWETQYF.

V and J are TRBV9 and TRBJ1-3; TRBD1 aligns across 7 bases. The CDR3 extends over 15 amino acids. CDR1 SGDLS and CDR2 YYNGEE come from the germline V gene. With 4 bases clipped from V and 2 bases from J, the junction kept 6 bases outside the gene matches. CDR3 nucleotide sequence: TGTGCCAGCAGCAATCAGGGGGAAGCTGGAAACACCATATATTTT. Residues: CASSNQGEAGNTIYF.

This clonotype was counted a few times. The junction and the germline gene differ at one end; a read error may be behind it. The V and J genes are TRBV7-2 and TRBJ2-3; no firm D call. There are 14 residues in the CDR3. CDR1 is SGHTA and CDR2 is FQGNSA in the germline V gene. CDR3 sequence: CASGMTSSTDTRYF. For the CDR3, the DNA is TGTGCCAGCGGTATGACAAGTAGCACAGATACGCGGTATTTT. The full variable domain, rest sourced from reference TRBV7-2 and TRBJ2-3, is GAGVSQSPSNKVTEKGKDVELRCDPISGHTALYWYRQSLGQGLEFLIYFQGNSAPDKSGLPSDRFSAERTGGSVSTLTIQRTQQEDSAVYLCASGMTSSTDTRYFGPGTRLTVL.

The chain couples TRBV28 to TRBJ2-1; TRBD2 matches 10 bases. This CDR3 is 22 amino acids long. Germline CDR1 reads MDHEN; CDR2 reads SYDVKM. The J segment lost 0 bases and the V segment lost 0 bases, leaving 17 bases of the junction unmatched. CDR3 DNA sequence: TGTGCCAGCAGTTTATGGTTTGTGGCTAGCGGGAGAGTCACGAGCTCCTACAATGAGCAGTTCTTC. Translating it yields CASSLWFVASGRVTSSYNEQFF.

The J gene is TRBJ2-3, the V gene TRBV24-1; TRBD2 matches at 9 bases. V shed 3 bases, J shed 2 bases, and the junction held 5 bases outside the gene matches. The CDR3 has 16 amino acids. Germline V lookup: CDR1 KGHDR, CDR2 SFDVKD. The CDR3 coding sequence is TGTGCCACCAGTGATGGGGGACTAGCCCACACAGATACGCAGTATTTT. This encodes CATSDGGLAHTDTQYF.

This clonotype was found many times. The V and J genes are TRBV28 and TRBJ2-4; no definite D call. The CDR3 is 14 residues long. Trimming removed 6 bases at V and 7 bases at J, with 16 bases between. Germline assignment: CDR1 MDHEN and CDR2 SYDVKM. The CDR3 nucleotides are TGTGCCAGCAGCTCTTTCCGTACCGGGAACATTCAGTACTTC. Translating it yields CASSSFRTGNIQYF.

This chain uses TRBV20-1 with TRBJ1-6; 9 nucleotides line up with TRBD1. The V gene's germline CDR1 is DFQATT and CDR2 SNEGSKA (reference sequence). The CDR3 has 13 amino acids. The CDR3 is CSADRGNRSPLHF. The CDR3 DNA reads as TGCAGCGCGGACAGGGGAAATCGTTCACCCCTCCACTTT.

The chain uses TRBV6-1 and TRBJ2-2; D may correspond to TRBD1 or TRBD2 (6 bases each). With 2 bases removed from V and 1 base from J, the gap between germline ends came to 11 bases. CDR3 size: 16 residues. The germline CDR1 and CDR2 sequences are MNHNS and SASEGT. CDR3 sequence reads: CASSEMGGQNTGELFF. The DNA for the CDR3 is TGTGCCAGCAGTGAAATGGGGGGCCAGAACACCGGGGAGCTGTTTTTT.

The chain couples TRBV7-2 to TRBJ2-5, with a possible D match to TRBD2 (5 bases). Deletions cut 1 base from V and 2 bases from J, with 11 bases between. CDR1 is SGHTA and CDR2 is FQGNSA in the germline V gene. The CDR3 contains 15 residues. The CDR3 DNA is TGTGCCAGCAGCTTAGGCAGCAGAGGGCAAGAGACCCAGTACTTC. Protein sequence: CASSLGSRGQETQYF.

This chain uses TRBV6-1 with TRBJ2-5, with D perhaps TRBD1 or TRBD2 (6 bases each). The CDR3 totals 16 residues. CDR1 MNHNS and CDR2 SASEGT come from the germline V gene. Trimming took off 6 bases at V and 2 bases at J, with 19 bases between the two ends. CDR3 sequence: CASSAARGGRQETQYF. The CDR3 DNA reads TGTGCCAGCAGCGCCGCGCGAGGGGGGAGGCAAGAGACCCAGTACTTC.

The chain joins TRBV20-1 to TRBJ1-2, with 9 bases lining up with TRBD1. In germline, CDR1 is DFQATT, CDR2 SNEGSKA (reference sequence). The CDR3 extends over 16 amino acids. With V trimmed by 3 bases and J by 3 bases, 11 bases remained unmatched. CDR3: CSASGGGTGTYYGYTF. The DNA for the CDR3 is TGCAGTGCTAGTGGAGGGGGGACAGGGACGTACTATGGCTACACCTTC.

This clonotype was seen many times. The CDR3: CASSSRGQGPNEKLFF. Written as DNA, the CDR3 is TGTGCCAGCAGTTCCAGGGGGCAGGGCCCTAATGAAAAACTGTTTTTT. This chain joins TRBV28 and TRBJ1-4, with 8 bases identical to TRBD1. The V segment lost 4 bases and the J segment 3 bases; nucleotides outside the gene matches: 7. CDR3 length: 16 residues. Germline CDR1 is MDHEN and CDR2 is SYDVKM.

This clonotype was seen a handful of times. V is TRBV9 and J is TRBJ2-7; 14 positions agree with TRBD2. The germline V gene has CDR1 SGDLS and CDR2 YYNGEE. CDR3 length: 16 amino acids. J gave up 1 base and V 4 bases, and 4 bases lay outside the gene matches. The CDR3 region has the DNA TGTGCCAGCAGCTTCGGGACTAGCGGGAGTTCCTACGAGCAGTACTTC. Its protein is CASSFGTSGSSYEQYF.

This sequence joins TRBV29-1 and TRBJ2-1; the D call may be TRBD1 or TRBD2 (5 bases each). The length of the CDR3 is 12 residues. CDR1 and CDR2 from the germline V gene are SQVTM and ANQGSEA. Trimming took 4 bases from V and 10 from J, leaving 14 bases between them. The CDR3 DNA is TGCAGCGTTGTGAGGGTAGCAGGGGAGCAGTTCTTC. Translated, it gives CSVVRVAGEQFF.

The chain employs TRBV20-1 and TRBJ2-3; D call uncertain. The germline V gene encodes CDR1 DFQATT and CDR2 SNEGSKA (reference sequence). The CDR3 loop spans 12 amino acids. Trimming pared 1 base from V and 3 bases from J, leaving 5 bases between. The CDR3 bases are TGCAGTGCTAGAGCTCTTACAGATACGCAGTATTTT. This codes for CSARALTDTQYF.

V usage is TRBV5-5 and J usage is TRBJ2-5; D may be TRBD2 (5 bases). This CDR3 is built from 15 residues. Trimming cost V 0 bases and J 1 base, with 10 bases left between them. In germline, CDR1 is SGHKS, CDR2 YYEKEE (reference sequence). CDR3 protein: CASSLVIGVQETQYF. The CDR3 DNA reads as TGTGCCAGCAGCTTGGTAATCGGGGTCCAAGAGACCCAGTACTTC.

This clonotype came up a few times. J is TRBJ1-3 and V is TRBV6-2 or TRBV6-3; D remains unclear. CDR1 and CDR2 (germline): MNHEY, SVGEGT. This CDR3 has 16 residues. Deletions cut 6 bases from V and 2 bases from J, with 17 bases between. CDR3 nucleotide sequence: TGTGCCAGCAGCCAGGACCGGACGGATCCTGGAAACACCATATATTTT. Translating it yields CASSQDRTDPGNTIYF.

The gene calls are TRBV12-5 and TRBJ2-1, with TRBD1 matching over 7 bases. V shed 6 bases and J 0 bases; nucleotides not matched to a gene: 5. This CDR3 contains 15 residues. Germline CDR1 is LGHNT and CDR2 is FRNRAP. CDR3 coding DNA: TGTGCTAGTGGCCTTCAGGGGGACTCCTACAATGAGCAGTTCTTC. Protein sequence: CASGLQGDSYNEQFF.

This clonotype showed up just a few times. The chain employs TRBV6-1 and TRBJ1-1; TRBD1 might be the D (5 bases). This CDR3 spans 13 amino acids. Trimming removed 5 bases from V and 8 bases from J, with 15 bases in between. In germline, CDR1 is MNHNS, CDR2 SASEGT. This CDR3 is CASSITGTAEAFF. CDR3 bases: TGTGCCAGCAGTATTACCGGGACGGCGGAAGCTTTCTTT.

The rearrangement uses TRBV7-2 and TRBJ1-2, with 7 nucleotides matching TRBD1. The CDR3 has 12 amino acids. Losses at the gene ends were 7 bases for V and 7 bases for J; bases not matched to a gene: 6. Germline CDR1 SGHTA, CDR2 FQGNSA. CDR3 coding DNA: TGTGCCAGCAAAACAGGGGAGGGTGGCTACACCTTC. Translation gives CASKTGEGGYTF.

The genes are TRBV14 and TRBJ1-1; 7 nucleotides align to TRBD1. This CDR3 is 12 amino acids long. CDR1 and CDR2 from the germline V gene are SGHDN and FVKESK. The V and J ends lost 10 bases and 5 bases, in that order; junction bases with no gene match: 7. In DNA, the CDR3 is TGTGCCACCTCCGCAGGGGGGACTGAAGCTTTCTTT. Protein: CATSAGGTEAFF.

This clonotype appeared a few times. This chain joins TRBV14 and TRBJ1-3, with D uncertain. This CDR3 is built from 11 residues. Deletions cut 3 bases from V and 8 bases from J, with 5 bases between. Germline CDR1 and CDR2: SGHDN and FVKESK. The CDR3, as DNA: TGTGCCAGCAGCCAGGGTTACACCATATATTTT. This codes for CASSQGYTIYF.

There are a few counts of this clonotype. The DNA for the CDR3 is TGTGCCTGGAGCACGGGACAGCTCCAGTTCTTC. It encodes CAWSTGQLQFF. The chain combines TRBV30 with TRBJ2-1; TRBD1 matches at 7 bases. The CDR3 spans 11 residues. From germline, CDR1 is GTSNPN and CDR2 SVGIG (reference sequence). The trim removed 3 bases at V and 13 bases at J, leaving 6 bases unmatched.

This clonotype was seen more than once but under ten times. The V gene is TRBV14, the J gene TRBJ2-4; D gene unclear. Trimming removed 0 bases from V and 0 bases from J, with 15 bases in between. The CDR3 covers 18 residues. Germline CDR1 SGHDN, CDR2 FVKESK. In nucleotides, the CDR3 is TGTGCCAGCAGCCAAGAATCACAGTCAAGCCTAGCCAAAAACATTCAGTACTTC. It codes for CASSQESQSSLAKNIQYF.